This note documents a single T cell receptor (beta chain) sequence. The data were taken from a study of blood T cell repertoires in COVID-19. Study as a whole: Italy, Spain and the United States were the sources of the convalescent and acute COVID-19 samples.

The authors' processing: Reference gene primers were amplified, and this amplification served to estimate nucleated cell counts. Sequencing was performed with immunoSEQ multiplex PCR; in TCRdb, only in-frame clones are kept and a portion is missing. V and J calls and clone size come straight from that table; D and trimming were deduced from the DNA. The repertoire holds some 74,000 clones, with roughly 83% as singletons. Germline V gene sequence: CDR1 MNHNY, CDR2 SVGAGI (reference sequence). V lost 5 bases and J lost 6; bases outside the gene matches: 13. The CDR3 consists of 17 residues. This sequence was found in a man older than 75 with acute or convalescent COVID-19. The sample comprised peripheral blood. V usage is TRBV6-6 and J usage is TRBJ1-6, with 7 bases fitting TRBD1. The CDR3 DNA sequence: TGTGCCAGCAGTCCAGGGGCAGGGGGTCTGGGTAATTCACCCCTCCACTTT. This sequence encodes CASSPGAGGLGNSPLHF.